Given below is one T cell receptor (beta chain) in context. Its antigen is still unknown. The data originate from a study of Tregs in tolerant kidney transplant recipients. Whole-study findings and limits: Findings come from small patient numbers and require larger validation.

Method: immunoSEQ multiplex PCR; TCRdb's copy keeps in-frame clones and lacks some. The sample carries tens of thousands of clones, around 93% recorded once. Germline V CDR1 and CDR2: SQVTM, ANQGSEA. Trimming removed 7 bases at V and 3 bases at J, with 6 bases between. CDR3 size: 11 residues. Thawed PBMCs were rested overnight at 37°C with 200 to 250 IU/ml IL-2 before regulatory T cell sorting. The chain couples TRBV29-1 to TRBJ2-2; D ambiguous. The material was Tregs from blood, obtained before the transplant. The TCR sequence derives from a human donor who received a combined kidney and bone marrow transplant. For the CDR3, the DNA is TGCAGCGCCGAGTACACCGGGGAGCTGTTTTTT. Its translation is CSAEYTGELFF.